The next 18 T cell receptor beta chains were all read from a single sample in a study of cytomegalovirus exposure and HLA in healthy donors. 60 Vbeta and 13 Jbeta primers were used in PCR. Profiled with immunoSEQ multiplex PCR; TCRdb holds only in-frame clones, not every one. The sample has roughly 120,000 clones, about 79% seen once; the top ten hold around 4.5%. Specimen: PBMCs. These receptors were taken from a man younger than 45 in good health and CMV-seropositive.

The rearrangement links TRBV6-1 to TRBJ2-5; 9 nucleotides match TRBD2. The V segment lost 4 bases and the J segment 5 bases; nucleotides outside the gene matches: 8. The CDR3 is 15 amino acids. Germline V gene data show CDR1 as MNHNS and CDR2 as SASEGT. The CDR3 region has the DNA TGTGCCAGCAGTGCCTTAGCGGGGGCTGTGGAGACCCAGTACTTC. This translates into CASSALAGAVETQYF.

The V call is TRBV7-2, the J call TRBJ2-3, with 7 positions matching TRBD2. The CDR3 covers 14 residues. CDR1 and CDR2 from the germline V gene are SGHTA and FQGNSA. Trimming at V came to 5 bases and at J to 2 bases, leaving 4 bases not matched to a gene. Here the CDR3 DNA reads TGTGCCAGCAGCCCTCGACTAGCCACAGATACGCAGTATTTT. This sequence encodes CASSPRLATDTQYF.

This clone has just one count. Being one base from a much bigger clone, this may be a read error. The rearrangement uses TRBV6-1 and TRBJ2-1; TRBD2 aligns across 14 bases. CDR1 is MNHNS, CDR2 SASEGT, per germline. Germline trimming cut 4 bases from V and 7 bases from J; bases unmatched to any gene: 0. The CDR3 is made up of 14 amino acids. The CDR3 loop reads CASSGLAGGNEQFF. The CDR3 DNA reads as TGTGCCAGCAGTGGACTAGCGGGGGGGAATGAGCAGTTCTTC.

This chain links TRBV7-3 with TRBJ1-5; the match to TRBD1 covers 8 bases. The CDR3 extends over 15 amino acids. The J segment lost 4 bases and the V segment lost 5 bases, leaving 7 bases of the junction unmatched. CDR1 and CDR2 from the germline V gene are SGHTA and FQGTGA. In nucleotides, the CDR3 is TGTGCCAGCAGCGCCCAGGGACAGGCGAATCAGCCCCAGCATTTT. It yields the protein CASSAQGQANQPQHF.

The chain is built from TRBV18 and TRBJ2-7; 7 nucleotides match TRBD2. This CDR3 spans 12 amino acids. Per germline, CDR1 KGHSH and CDR2 LQKENI. Trimming at V came to 10 bases and at J to 0 bases, leaving 3 bases not matched to a gene. The CDR3 loop reads CATSSGSYEQYF. CDR3 bases: TGTGCCACCTCTAGCGGCTCCTACGAGCAGTACTTC.

The chain carries TRBV5-1 and TRBJ2-1, with TRBD2 matching over 7 bases. The CDR3 totals 14 residues. The J segment lost 4 bases and the V segment lost 0 bases, leaving 1 base of the junction unmatched. Germline loops: CDR1 SGHRS, CDR2 YFSETQ. CDR3 protein: CASSLGGLYNEQFF. CDR3 bases: TGCGCCAGCAGCTTGGGGGGACTATACAATGAGCAGTTCTTC.

The chain is built from TRBV7-9 and TRBJ2-1, with 10 nucleotides matching TRBD2. V gave up 6 bases and J gave up 6 bases; unmatched junction bases: 2. The CDR3 runs to 13 residues. Per the germline V gene, CDR1 is SEHNR and CDR2 is FQNEAQ (reference sequence). The CDR3 loop reads CASRLAGVNEQFF. The CDR3 DNA is TGTGCCAGCAGGCTAGCGGGGGTCAATGAGCAGTTCTTC.

A single count supports this clone. The chain uses TRBV20-1 and TRBJ2-1; D unclear. Germline assignment: CDR1 DFQATT and CDR2 SNEGSKA (reference sequence). The CDR3 is made up of 11 amino acids. Trimming took 0 bases from V and 10 from J, leaving 7 bases between them. The CDR3 nucleotides are TGCAGTGCTAGAGATATGGGCGAGCAGTTCTTC. Translation gives CSARDMGEQFF.

The V and J genes are TRBV15 and TRBJ2-5; the match to TRBD1 covers 8 bases. The V and J ends lost 4 bases and 3 bases, in that order; junction bases with no gene match: 1. Germline V gene lookup returns CDR1 LNHNV and CDR2 YYDKDF (reference sequence). This CDR3 is built from 13 residues. The CDR3 DNA follows: TGTGCCACCAGCAAGGACAGGGAAGAGACCCAGTACTTC. This encodes CATSKDREETQYF.

The sample holds a few counts of this clone. The chain couples TRBV11-1 to TRBJ1-2, with a tentative D call TRBD1 (6 bases). The ends were cut back, 5 bases at V and 2 bases at J, with 9 bases in the middle. From germline, CDR1 is SGHAT and CDR2 FQDESV (reference sequence). The CDR3 runs 13 residues. CDR3 DNA: TGTGCCAGCAGCATGGACAGCAACTATGGCTACACCTTC. Translated, it gives CASSMDSNYGYTF.

This clone occurred a few times. The rearrangement links TRBV5-5 to TRBJ2-7; TRBD2 matches 8 bases. V lost 0 bases, J lost 0 bases, and 5 bases stayed unmatched. This CDR3 comprises 16 residues. From germline, CDR1 is SGHKS and CDR2 YYEKEE (reference sequence). The CDR3 nucleotides read TGTGCCAGCAGCTTGGTTGCGGGAGGCCTCTCCTACGAGCAGTACTTC. Protein sequence: CASSLVAGGLSYEQYF.

A note on this clone: At one boundary the junction diverges from the germline segment, which might be a read error. The rearrangement links TRBV6-5 to TRBJ2-6, with D hard to call. The CDR3 has 13 amino acids. Germline V gene data show CDR1 as MNHEY and CDR2 as SVGAGI. The CDR3 sequence is CASSYSGANVLTF. The CDR3 DNA follows: TGTGCCAGCAGCTACTCTGGGGCCAACGTCCTGACTTTC.

This clone came up once. The genes are TRBV7-6 and TRBJ2-3, with 10 bases aligning to TRBD1. The CDR3 has 13 residues. With V trimmed by 5 bases and J by 6 bases, 2 bases remained unmatched. Germline values: CDR1 SGHVS, CDR2 FNYEAQ. The CDR3 DNA sequence: TGTGCCAGCAGCGGGGACAGGGGCGATACGCAGTATTTT. Its translation is CASSGDRGDTQYF.

The CDR3 DNA is TGCGCCAGCAAGTTAGCGGGATCCGCAGATACGCAGTATTTT. Amino acid sequence: CASKLAGSADTQYF. This sequence joins TRBV10-2 and TRBJ2-3, with 8 bases lining up with TRBD2. Germline CDR1 WSHSY, CDR2 SAAADI. The CDR3 extends over 14 amino acids. J lost 4 bases, V lost 7 bases, and 7 bases had no gene match.

The rearrangement uses TRBV25-1 and TRBJ2-7; TRBD2 agrees at 11 bases. Germline CDR1 is MGHDK and CDR2 is SYGVNS. CDR3 length: 17 residues. J gave up 2 bases and V 1 base, and 7 bases lay outside the gene matches. CDR3 amino acids: CASSESLAGGPTYEQYF. DNA for the CDR3: TGTGCCAGCAGTGAATCTCTAGCGGGAGGCCCAACCTACGAGCAGTACTTC.

V gene TRBV7-3 combines with J gene TRBJ1-6; 7 bases are a match to TRBD1. The germline V gene encodes CDR1 SGHTA and CDR2 FQGTGA. This CDR3 comprises 13 residues. The ends lost 5 bases at V and 9 bases at J; junction bases unmatched: 4. CDR3 sequence (DNA): TGTGCCAGCAGCCACGGGGACAGTTCACCCCTCCACTTT. It is translated as CASSHGDSSPLHF.

V gene TRBV29-1 combines with J gene TRBJ2-7; TRBD1 matches 8 bases. CDR1 is SQVTM, CDR2 ANQGSEA, per germline. The J segment lost 2 bases and the V segment lost 6 bases, leaving 6 bases of the junction unmatched. The CDR3 is 13 residues long. In DNA form, the CDR3 reads TGCAGCGTAGGACAGGGACCCACCTACGAGCAGTACTTC. Translated: CSVGQGPTYEQYF.

The rearrangement uses TRBV6-6 and TRBJ2-2; D is ambiguous. Trimming took 10 bases from V and 0 from J, leaving 12 bases between them. The CDR3 consists of 14 residues. CDR1 and CDR2 from the germline V gene are MNHNY and SVGAGI (reference sequence). CDR3 sequence reads: CATLRTANTGELFF. CDR3 bases: TGTGCCACCCTAAGAACGGCGAACACCGGGGAGCTGTTTTTT.